Described below is a single T cell receptor (beta chain) sequence and its context. What it recognizes is unknown. Trimming took 0 bases from V and 5 from J, leaving 15 bases between them. This CDR3 spans 16 amino acids. Germline CDR1 reads LGHNA; CDR2 reads YNFKEQ. This sample is drawn from a study of vaccination effects on CD4 cells after COVID-19. About the study: Post-vaccine sampling occurred a median 72 days after the second dose.

The method was immunoSEQ multiplex PCR; TCRdb's version includes in-frame clones alone and lacks a portion of them. The profile shows 45,000 to 55,000 clones, just over 70% of them singletons. CD4+ T cell isolation took place after 10 days of culture. Two-dose BNT162b2 or mRNA-1273 vaccination was given to participants. Nucleocapsid antibodies stayed negative before and after vaccination, showing no earlier SARS-CoV-2 infection. The source of this sequence is a human donor who received a COVID-19 vaccine. The sequencing here drew on CD4+ T cells from PBMCs cultured without peptide, taken after COVID-19 vaccination. The rearrangement joins TRBV4-2 to TRBJ2-3; D possibly corresponds to TRBD2 (5 bases). CDR3 protein: CASSQDGEGAGDTQYF. CDR3 DNA sequence: TGTGCCAGCAGCCAAGATGGAGAGGGTGCGGGAGATACGCAGTATTTT.